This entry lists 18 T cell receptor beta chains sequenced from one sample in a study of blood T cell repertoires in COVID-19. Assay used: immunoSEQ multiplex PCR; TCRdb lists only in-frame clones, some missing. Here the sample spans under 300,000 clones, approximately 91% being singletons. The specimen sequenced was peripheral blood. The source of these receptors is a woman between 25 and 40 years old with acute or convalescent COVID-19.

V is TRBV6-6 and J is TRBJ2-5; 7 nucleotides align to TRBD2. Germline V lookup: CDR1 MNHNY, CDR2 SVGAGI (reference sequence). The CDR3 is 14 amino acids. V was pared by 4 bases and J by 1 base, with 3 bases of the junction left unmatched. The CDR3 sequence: CASSLSGAQETQYF. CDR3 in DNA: TGTGCCAGCAGTTTAAGCGGGGCCCAAGAGACCCAGTACTTC.

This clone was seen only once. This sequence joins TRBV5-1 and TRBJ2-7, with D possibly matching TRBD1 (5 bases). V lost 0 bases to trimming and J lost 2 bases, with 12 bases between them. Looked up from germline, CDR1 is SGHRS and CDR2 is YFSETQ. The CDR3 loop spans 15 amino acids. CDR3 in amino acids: CASSLASQTAYEQYF. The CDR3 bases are TGCGCCAGCAGCTTGGCGTCTCAGACAGCCTACGAGCAGTACTTC.

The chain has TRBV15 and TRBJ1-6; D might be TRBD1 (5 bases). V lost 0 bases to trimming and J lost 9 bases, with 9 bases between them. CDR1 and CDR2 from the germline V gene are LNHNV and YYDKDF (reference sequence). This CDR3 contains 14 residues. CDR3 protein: CATSRDRAVSPLHF. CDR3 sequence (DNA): TGTGCCACCAGCAGAGACAGGGCGGTTTCACCCCTCCACTTT.

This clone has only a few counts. The CDR3 sequence: CASSQARLAGLNEQFF. The CDR3 region has the DNA TGTGCCAGCAGCCAAGCTCGACTAGCGGGGCTGAATGAGCAGTTCTTC. This chain uses TRBV4-2 with TRBJ2-1; TRBD2 agrees at 11 bases. From germline, CDR1 is LGHNA and CDR2 YNFKEQ. CDR3 length: 16 residues. The V gene end was trimmed by 1 base and the J gene end by 7 bases; junction bases not matched to a gene: 6.

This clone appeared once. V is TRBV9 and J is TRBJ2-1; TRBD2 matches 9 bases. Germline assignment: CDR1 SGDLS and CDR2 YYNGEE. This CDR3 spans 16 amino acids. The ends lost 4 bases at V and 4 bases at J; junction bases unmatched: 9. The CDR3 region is CASSYAIAGAYNEQFF. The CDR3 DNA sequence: TGTGCCAGCAGCTATGCCATAGCGGGAGCTTACAATGAGCAGTTCTTC.

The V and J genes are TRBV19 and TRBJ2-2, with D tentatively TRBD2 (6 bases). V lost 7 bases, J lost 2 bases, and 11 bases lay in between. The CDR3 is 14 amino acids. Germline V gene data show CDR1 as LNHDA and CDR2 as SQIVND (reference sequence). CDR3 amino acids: CASIPGTNTGELFF. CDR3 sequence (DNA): TGTGCCAGTATTCCCGGGACTAACACCGGGGAGCTGTTTTTT.

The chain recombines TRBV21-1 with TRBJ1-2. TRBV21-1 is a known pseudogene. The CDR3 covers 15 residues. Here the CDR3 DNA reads TGTGCCAGCAGCAAAGCGAGGTCTTCTAACTATGGCTACACCTTC. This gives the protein CASSKARSSNYGYTF.

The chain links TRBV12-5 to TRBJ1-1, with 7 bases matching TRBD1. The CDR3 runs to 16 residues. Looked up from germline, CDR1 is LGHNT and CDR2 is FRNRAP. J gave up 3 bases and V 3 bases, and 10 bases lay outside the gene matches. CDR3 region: CASGFRQGGDHTEAFF. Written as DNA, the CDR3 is TGTGCTAGTGGTTTCCGACAGGGAGGTGATCACACTGAAGCTTTCTTT.

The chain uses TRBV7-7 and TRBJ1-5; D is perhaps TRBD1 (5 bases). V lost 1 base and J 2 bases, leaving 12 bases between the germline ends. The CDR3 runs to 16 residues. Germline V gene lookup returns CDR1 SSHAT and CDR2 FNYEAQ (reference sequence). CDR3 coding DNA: TGTGCCAGCAGCTTAGTGGTCTTAGGGGGCAATCAGCCCCAGCATTTT. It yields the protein CASSLVVLGGNQPQHF.

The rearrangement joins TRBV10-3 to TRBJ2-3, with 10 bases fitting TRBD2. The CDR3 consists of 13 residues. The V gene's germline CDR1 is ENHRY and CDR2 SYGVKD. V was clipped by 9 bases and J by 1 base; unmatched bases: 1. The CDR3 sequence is CAIGTSGTDTQYF. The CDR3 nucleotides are TGTGCCATAGGGACTAGCGGCACAGATACGCAGTATTTT.

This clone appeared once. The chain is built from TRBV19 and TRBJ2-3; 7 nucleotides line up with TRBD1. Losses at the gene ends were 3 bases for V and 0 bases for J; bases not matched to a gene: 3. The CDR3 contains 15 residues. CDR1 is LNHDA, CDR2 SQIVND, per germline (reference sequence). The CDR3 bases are TGTGCCAGTAGTATCCGGGACAGTAGCACAGATACGCAGTATTTT. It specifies CASSIRDSSTDTQYF.

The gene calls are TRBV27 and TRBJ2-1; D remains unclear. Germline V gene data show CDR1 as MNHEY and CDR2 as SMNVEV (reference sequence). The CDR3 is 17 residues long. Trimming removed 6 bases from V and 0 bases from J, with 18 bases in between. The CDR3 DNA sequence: TGTGCCAGCAGCCTCCCCCTATTCGCGAGCTCCTACAATGAGCAGTTCTTC. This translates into CASSLPLFASSYNEQFF.

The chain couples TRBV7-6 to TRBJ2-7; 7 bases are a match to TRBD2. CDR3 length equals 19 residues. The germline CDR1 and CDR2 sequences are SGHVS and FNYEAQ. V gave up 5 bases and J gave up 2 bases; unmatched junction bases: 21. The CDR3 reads CASSLRWSGEVLTPYEQYF. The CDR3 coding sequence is TGTGCCAGCAGCCTTCGGTGGAGCGGGGAAGTCCTTACACCCTACGAGCAGTACTTC. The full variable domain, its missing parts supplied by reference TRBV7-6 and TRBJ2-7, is GAGVSQSPRYKVTKRGQDVALRCDPISGHVSLYWYRQALGQGPEFLTYFNYEAQQDKSGLPNDRFSAERPEGSISTLTIQRTEQRDSAMYRCASSLRWSGEVLTPYEQYFGPGTRLTVT.

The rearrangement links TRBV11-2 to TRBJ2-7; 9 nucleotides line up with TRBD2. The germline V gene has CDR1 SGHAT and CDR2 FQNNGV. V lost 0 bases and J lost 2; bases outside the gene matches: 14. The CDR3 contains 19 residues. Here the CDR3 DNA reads TGTGCCAGCAGCTTAGAGGACGTCATCCTAGCGGGGCTGACCTACGAGCAGTACTTC. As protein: CASSLEDVILAGLTYEQYF.

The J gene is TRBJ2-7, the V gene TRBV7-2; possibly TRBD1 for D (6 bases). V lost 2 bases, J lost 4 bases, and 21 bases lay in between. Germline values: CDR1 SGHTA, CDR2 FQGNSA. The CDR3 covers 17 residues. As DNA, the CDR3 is TGTGCCAGCAGCTTATTATGGGACATGGGCCAGATGTACGAGCAGTACTTC. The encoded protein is CASSLLWDMGQMYEQYF.

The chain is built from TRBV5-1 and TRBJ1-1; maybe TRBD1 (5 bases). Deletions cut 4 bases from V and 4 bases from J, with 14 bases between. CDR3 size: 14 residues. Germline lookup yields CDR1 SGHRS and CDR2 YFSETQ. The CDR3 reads CASSISGSGTEAFF. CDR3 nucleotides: TGCGCCAGCAGCATATCAGGGTCGGGCACTGAAGCTTTCTTT.

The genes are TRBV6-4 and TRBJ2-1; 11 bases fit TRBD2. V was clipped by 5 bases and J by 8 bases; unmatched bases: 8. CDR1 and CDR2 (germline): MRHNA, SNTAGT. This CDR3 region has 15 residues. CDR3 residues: CASSKTSGSSDEQFF. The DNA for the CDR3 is TGTGCCAGCAGTAAAACTAGCGGGAGTAGCGATGAGCAGTTCTTC.

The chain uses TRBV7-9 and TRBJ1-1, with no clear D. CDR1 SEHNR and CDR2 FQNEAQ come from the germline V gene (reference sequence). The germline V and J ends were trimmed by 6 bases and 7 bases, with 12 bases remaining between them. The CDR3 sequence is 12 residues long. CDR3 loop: CASSLPGNEAFF. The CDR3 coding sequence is TGTGCCAGCAGTCTCCCGGGGAATGAAGCTTTCTTT. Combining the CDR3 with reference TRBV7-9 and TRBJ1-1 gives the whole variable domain DTGVSQNPRHKITKRGQNVTFRCDPISEHNRLYWYRQTLGQGPEFLTYFQNEAQLEKSRLLSDRFSAERPKGSFSTLEIQRTEQGDSAMYLCASSLPGNEAFFGQGTRLTVV.